This TCR beta chain was sequenced for a study of blood T cell repertoires in COVID-19 (TCRdb year 2020). General notes on the study: The collaborator samples originated in the United States, Italy and Spain and spanned the acute and convalescent phases of COVID-19. Sample metadata almost always included a de-identified subject ID, COVID-19 status, age in years and sex. Samples were obtained from the ongoing ImmuneRACE study (first 160 participants) and from 950 to 1,500 subjects provided by 6 global collaborators. The prospective study material was composed of cDNA or gDNA derived from T cells, B-cell-depleted T cells, or PBMCs. Where available, HLA class I and class II types were taken from metadata supplied by the sample provider and were not determined by assay-based typing. The repertoires were made available in a free public database intended to serve as a resource for research on the immune response to SARS-CoV-2. Subjects who had been exposed to COVID-19, were actively infected with it, or had recovered from it provided the deeply sampled blood TCRbeta repertoires that made up the dataset. Study-wide conclusions, independent of this receptor: Clinical and demographic metadata were provided uncurated, with the amount varying by source and participant.

TCRbeta CDR3 regions were amplified from genomic DNA using the immunoSEQ Assay, a bias-controlled multiplex PCR. On the authors' methods: The number of nucleated cells in each sample was estimated from the amplification of reference gene primers within the assay. To quantify the absolute abundance of each unique TCRbeta CDR3 rearrangement, sequence reads were collapsed and filtered. For each sample, productive Simpson clonality was calculated as the square root of Simpson's diversity index across productive rearrangements. TCRdb took over this immuneACCESS table, retaining in-frame rearrangements with V and J assigned. Such tables are incomplete; in checked studies, under half of the missing clones stem from an unresolved V gene, and the remainder is unexplained. That table gives V, J and clone size, and the DNA gave D and trimming. The sample records 280,000 or so clones, approximately 90% of which are singletons. The ten largest clones add up to around 12% of the sample.

Each collaborating institution followed its own protocols to collect whole blood in K2EDTA tubes. For TCRbeta analysis, collaborator samples were shipped as frozen whole blood, as isolated PBMCs, or as DNA extracted from either sample type. The CDR3 runs 14 amino acids, cysteine and phenylalanine included. The read is trimmed to its CDR3 DNA, 42 bases read in frame from base 1. V was cut back by 4 bases and J by 1 base, leaving a gap of 10 bases between them. As encoded in the germline V gene, CDR1 is MDHEN while CDR2 is SYDVKM. Comments on this clone: No antigen is known for it. The sample holds no much larger clone one base away, and base qualities are not on file. The sample contains more than one DNA sequence encoding this CDR3.

The receptor was derived from a woman aged 55 to 70 with acute or convalescent COVID-19. In this chain, TRBV28 is recombined with TRBJ1-1; the D region possibly corresponds to TRBD1 (6 bases align). The specimen was peripheral blood. Here is the DNA: TGTGCCAGCAGTTCGACGGACAGGAACACTGAAGCTTTCTTT. This is translated as CASSSTDRNTEAFF.